This TCR beta chain was recovered during a study of beta chain features in type 1 diabetes. Study conclusions and caveats: TCRB CDR3 length was moderately but significantly reduced in all four CD4+ subsets of Type 1 diabetes patients. Any HLA effect on TCRB rearrangement was left unresolved by small sub-analyses. Insertions were fewer and deletions more numerous at VDJ junctions in type 1 diabetes patients.

Turning to this clone: Its antigen remains unidentified.

This CDR3 spans 14 amino acids. Germline V gives CDR1 SEHNR, CDR2 FQNEAQ (reference sequence). V was pared by 5 bases and J by 0 bases, with 11 bases between. The single heparinised draw taken from each donor contained roughly 110 mL of blood on average. Populations isolated by sorting all had purity greater than 95%. TCRB transcripts that were expressed got sequenced, as all of the isolated RNA had been reverse transcribed. TCRdb's table, derived via immunoSEQ multiplex PCR, lists solely in-frame clones and lacks some. Of over 300,000 clones in the sample, approximately 9.7% are singletons; the top ten hold about 1%.

The V gene is TRBV7-9, the J gene TRBJ2-7; perhaps TRBD1 as D (6 bases). The clonotype comes from a man aged 30 to 45 with type 1 diabetes. Sequencing used central memory CD4+ T cells from blood. CDR3 protein: CASSGEGGSYEQYF. The CDR3 DNA follows: TGTGCCAGCAGCGGCGAAGGGGGCTCCTACGAGCAGTACTTC.